This TCR beta chain was captured by sequencing in a study of T cell changes during pregnancy in multiple sclerosis. CDR3 length: 15 amino acids. The V gene's germline CDR1 is SGHVS and CDR2 FQNEAQ. Trimming shortened V by 1 base and J by 2 bases, and 12 bases separated the two germline ends. Assay: immunoSEQ multiplex PCR; the TCRdb copy retains only in-frame clones and omits some. Of under 80,000 clones in the sample, 70% to 90% were seen once. The clonotype originates from a female donor with multiple sclerosis, enrolled in a pregnancy study. The specimen comprised peripheral blood, sampled in the first trimester of pregnancy. The rearrangement joins TRBV7-8 to TRBJ2-7, with D tentatively TRBD2 (6 bases). Written as DNA, the CDR3 is TGTGCCAGCAGCTTAGAGGTAGCGGAGGCCTACGAGCAGTACTTC. Protein sequence: CASSLEVAEAYEQYF.